A single sample gave rise to the 30 T cell receptor beta chains below, sequenced in a study of OX40 agonist ivuxolimab in advanced cancers. The method was the immunoSEQ multiplex PCR assay. TCRdb's version of the immuneACCESS table is confined to in-frame rearrangements and falls short of the full clone set. An unresolved V gene accounts for under half of the shortfall where checked; the remainder is of unknown origin. Counted in this sample were 70,000 to 100,000 clones; 80% to 90% of them appeared once. The ten largest account for over 1.5% of the sample. Sample: CD4+ or CD8+ T cells sorted from blood, taken in a trial of the OX40 agonist ivuxolimab. The origin of the receptors is an adult with an advanced solid tumor such as melanoma, head and neck, liver or kidney cancer.

V and J are TRBV5-1 and TRBJ2-1, with D maybe TRBD2 (5 bases). CDR3 size: 14 residues. V was shortened by 4 bases and J by 4 bases, with 12 bases between the two germline ends. CDR1 is SGHRS and CDR2 is YFSETQ in the germline V gene. The CDR3 region is CASSNADFYNEQFF. In DNA, the CDR3 is TGCGCCAGCAGCAACGCGGACTTTTACAATGAGCAGTTCTTC.

V usage is TRBV7-2 and J usage is TRBJ2-7, with 10 positions matching TRBD1. Germline-derived CDR1 and CDR2 are SGHTA and FQGNSA. The CDR3 loop spans 15 amino acids. Losses at the gene ends were 4 bases for V and 2 bases for J; bases not matched to a gene: 5. The CDR3 sequence is CASSSWDRGTYEQYF. CDR3 DNA sequence: TGTGCCAGCAGCTCCTGGGACAGGGGCACCTACGAGCAGTACTTC.

V is TRBV7-3 and J is TRBJ2-3; 9 nucleotides agree with TRBD2. CDR3 length equals 16 residues. V shed 5 bases, J shed 5 bases, and the junction held 11 bases outside the gene matches. Germline CDR1 SGHTA, CDR2 FQGTGA. The CDR3 DNA sequence: TGTGCCAGCAGCCCTGGAGCGGGGGGCGCCGGAGATACGCAGTATTTT. This codes for CASSPGAGGAGDTQYF.

This sequence joins TRBV19 and TRBJ2-7; D gene uncertain. CDR3 length: 17 residues. Germline values: CDR1 LNHDA, CDR2 SQIVND (reference sequence). With 3 bases removed from V and 0 bases from J, the gap between germline ends came to 18 bases. DNA for the CDR3: TGTGCCAGTAGTATTGGCTTCCCCGGTGGAAGCTCCTACGAGCAGTACTTC. It encodes CASSIGFPGGSSYEQYF.

The chain uses TRBV6-5 and TRBJ2-2; tentative D call: TRBD1 (5 bases). V lost 6 bases and J lost 6, with 14 bases in between. The V gene's germline CDR1 is MNHEY and CDR2 SVGAGI. The CDR3 consists of 14 residues. CDR3 residues: CASRGQGWAGELFF. Written as DNA, the CDR3 is TGTGCCAGCAGAGGGCAGGGATGGGCCGGGGAGCTGTTTTTT.

This chain uses TRBV29-1 with TRBJ1-1; D not certain. The V end lost 4 bases, the J end lost 0 bases, and 6 bases lay between the germline ends. Germline lookup yields CDR1 SQVTM and CDR2 ANQGSEA. The CDR3 runs 12 residues. CDR3 sequence (DNA): TGCAGCGTTGGGAGAATGAACACTGAAGCTTTCTTT. This sequence encodes CSVGRMNTEAFF. Full variable domain (missing parts from reference TRBV29-1 and TRBJ1-1): SAVISQKPSRDICQRGTSLTIQCQVDSQVTMMFWYRQQPGQSLTLIATANQGSEATYESGFVIDKFPISRPNLTFSTLTVSNMSPEDSSIYLCSVGRMNTEAFFGQGTRLTVV.

The rearrangement links TRBV7-2 to TRBJ2-1; 9 bases are shared with TRBD2. The CDR3 runs 15 residues. Per the germline V gene, CDR1 is SGHTA and CDR2 is FQGNSA. The V segment lost 1 base and the J segment 6 bases; nucleotides outside the gene matches: 4. The CDR3: CASSLVLAGANEQFF. The CDR3 DNA sequence: TGTGCCAGCAGCTTAGTTTTAGCGGGAGCCAATGAGCAGTTCTTC.

The V gene is TRBV7-6, the J gene TRBJ2-2; TRBD2 matches 11 bases. Germline V lookup: CDR1 SGHVS, CDR2 FNYEAQ. The CDR3 has 21 amino acids. V was pared by 0 bases and J by 5 bases, with 17 bases of the junction left unmatched. CDR3 coding DNA: TGTGCCAGCAGCTTAGCAACATTAGACCTTACTAGCGGGAGAGGTACCGGGGAGCTGTTTTTT. It is translated as CASSLATLDLTSGRGTGELFF.

The CDR3 nucleotides read TGCGCCAGCAGCTTACTTAATTCACCCCTCCACTTT. It yields the protein CASSLLNSPLHF. The V call is TRBV5-1, the J call TRBJ1-6; D is uncertain. V was shortened by 2 bases and J by 6 bases, with 3 bases between the two germline ends. The CDR3 sequence is 12 residues long. Germline values: CDR1 SGHRS, CDR2 YFSETQ.

The chain uses TRBV7-9 and TRBJ2-1, with D perhaps TRBD1 or TRBD2 (5 bases each). The V end was cut by 5 bases, the J end by 5 bases, with 22 bases between. Germline V gives CDR1 SEHNR, CDR2 FQNEAQ (reference sequence). This CDR3 spans 17 amino acids. DNA of the CDR3: TGTGCCAGCAGCCAACTACCCCCTAACTTGGGGGACAATGAGCAGTTCTTC. The encoded protein is CASSQLPPNLGDNEQFF.

The V call is TRBV2, the J call TRBJ2-1, with unresolved D. V lost 8 bases and J 8 bases, leaving 10 bases between the germline ends. Germline V gives CDR1 SNHLY, CDR2 FYNNEI. This CDR3 has 11 residues. The CDR3, as DNA: TGTGCCAGCCAGCGCGAGTATGAGCAGTTCTTC. Protein: CASQREYEQFF.

The count of this clone is one. The chain combines TRBV19 with TRBJ1-2, with TRBD1 matching 7 bases. Germline CDR1 LNHDA, CDR2 SQIVND (reference sequence). Trimming removed 5 bases from V and 4 bases from J; junction bases left unmatched: 13. CDR3 size: 16 residues. The CDR3 here is CASSGPRRGAGYGYTF. The CDR3 nucleotides read TGTGCCAGTAGTGGCCCGCGCAGGGGGGCGGGCTATGGCTACACCTTC.

This clone was seen a few times. The chain links TRBV7-3 to TRBJ2-1; the match to TRBD2 covers 8 bases. This CDR3 spans 16 amino acids. V dropped 5 bases and J dropped 4; count of bases not matched to a gene: 10. The germline CDR1 and CDR2 sequences are SGHTA and FQGTGA. The CDR3 DNA follows: TGTGCCAGCAGCCCCTTAAGTAGCGGGGTATACAATGAGCAGTTCTTC. Protein: CASSPLSSGVYNEQFF. Complete variable domain (other parts from reference TRBV7-3 and TRBJ2-1): GAGVSQTPSNKVTEKGKYVELRCDPISGHTALYWYRQSLGQGPEFLIYFQGTGAADDSGLPNDRFFAVRPEGSVSTLKIQRTERGDSAVYLCASSPLSSGVYNEQFFGPGTRLTVL.

The chain carries TRBV2 and TRBJ2-5; TRBD1 aligns across 7 bases. The CDR3 spans 13 residues. Germline CDR1 is SNHLY and CDR2 is FYNNEI. V shed 9 bases and J 3 bases; nucleotides not matched to a gene: 7. The CDR3: CARGGQAEETQYF. Written as DNA, the CDR3 is TGTGCCAGAGGAGGACAGGCGGAAGAGACCCAGTACTTC.

This clone was picked up a small number of times. The chain recombines TRBV10-1 with TRBJ2-2; perhaps D is TRBD1 or TRBD2 (5 bases each). V was cut by 3 bases and J by 4 bases, with 12 bases left in between. The CDR3 totals 15 residues. Germline V gene sequence: CDR1 WNHNN, CDR2 SYGVQD (reference sequence). CDR3 sequence reads: CASSDSGHGTGELFF. The CDR3 coding sequence is TGCGCCAGCAGTGACTCGGGGCACGGCACCGGGGAGCTGTTTTTT.

This chain uses TRBV28 with TRBJ1-5; D remains ambiguous. Germline CDR1 and CDR2: MDHEN and SYDVKM. This CDR3 region has 13 residues. Trimming removed 1 base from V and 6 bases from J, with 7 bases in between. CDR3 sequence reads: CASSLSWVQPQHF. Here the CDR3 DNA reads TGTGCCAGCAGTTTATCTTGGGTTCAGCCCCAGCATTTT.

The V gene is TRBV10-1, the J gene TRBJ2-2, with D possibly TRBD2 on 5 matching bases. The V and J ends lost 5 bases and 6 bases respectively, with 13 bases between them. Germline CDR1 WNHNN, CDR2 SYGVQD (reference sequence). This CDR3 contains 14 residues. The CDR3 here is CASSQAGESGELFF. The CDR3 bases are TGCGCCAGCAGTCAGGCGGGCGAGTCCGGGGAGCTGTTTTTT.

This sequence joins TRBV4-1 and TRBJ2-1; D remains unclear. Looked up from germline, CDR1 is MGHRA and CDR2 is YSYEKL. The CDR3 contains 15 residues. Trimming cost V 3 bases and J 6 bases, with 15 bases left between them. The CDR3 loop reads CASSHGPDPRNEQFF. The CDR3 DNA sequence: TGCGCCAGCAGCCATGGGCCCGATCCCCGCAATGAGCAGTTCTTC.

The chain recombines TRBV6-6 with TRBJ1-3, with D hard to call. CDR1 and CDR2 from the germline V gene are MNHNY and SVGAGI (reference sequence). The germline V and J ends were trimmed by 6 bases and 2 bases, with 14 bases remaining between them. The CDR3 loop spans 15 amino acids. The CDR3 coding sequence is TGTGCCAGCAGCCAACGGACCGCGGCTGGAAACACCATATATTTT. Translated: CASSQRTAAGNTIYF.

The chain is built from TRBV19 and TRBJ1-5; a possible D gene is TRBD1 (5 bases). CDR1 is LNHDA, CDR2 SQIVND, per germline (reference sequence). The length of the CDR3 is 14 residues. The V end was cut by 6 bases, the J end by 3 bases, with 12 bases between. CDR3 sequence (DNA): TGTGCCAGTAGCTCCGGCAGGGCCAATCAGCCCCAGCATTTT. This sequence encodes CASSSGRANQPQHF.

The genes are TRBV29-1 and TRBJ2-3; TRBD2 aligns across 12 bases. The CDR3 is 14 amino acids. Trimming cost V 7 bases and J 6 bases; bases outside gene matches: 8. CDR1 is SQVTM, CDR2 ANQGSEA, per germline. DNA of the CDR3: TGCAGCGCCATTCTAGCGGGAGGGTTCGATACGCAGTATTTT. The encoded protein is CSAILAGGFDTQYF.

The rearrangement links TRBV28 to TRBJ2-3, with 8 bases fitting TRBD1. The CDR3 spans 15 residues. Per the germline V gene, CDR1 is MDHEN and CDR2 is SYDVKM. J was trimmed by 3 bases and V by 8 bases; bases with no gene match: 10. The CDR3 here is CASGPGGRMTDTQYF. The CDR3 bases are TGTGCCAGCGGACCAGGGGGCCGTATGACAGATACGCAGTATTTT.

This chain connects TRBV2 to TRBJ2-7; D gene uncertain. Germline V gene sequence: CDR1 SNHLY, CDR2 FYNNEI. Trimming shortened V by 7 bases and J by 5 bases, and 12 bases separated the two germline ends. CDR3 length: 12 amino acids. CDR3 sequence: CASKGWLDEQYF. CDR3 sequence (DNA): TGTGCCAGCAAAGGCTGGCTGGACGAGCAGTACTTC.

This chain links TRBV29-1 with TRBJ2-7; 7 positions agree with TRBD2. Germline CDR1 is SQVTM and CDR2 is ANQGSEA. V lost 2 bases and J lost 3; bases outside the gene matches: 7. This CDR3 region has 14 residues. In DNA form, the CDR3 reads TGCAGCGTTGAACTAGCGGACCATTTCTACGAGCAGTACTTC. It specifies CSVELADHFYEQYF.

The rearrangement links TRBV19 to TRBJ1-1; 7 bases fit TRBD1. This CDR3 is built from 15 residues. Germline V gene lookup returns CDR1 LNHDA and CDR2 SQIVND (reference sequence). The junction had 8 bases not matched to a gene; V was cut back by 3 bases and J by 4 bases. The chain's CDR3 is CASSILMTGTTEAFF. The DNA for the CDR3 is TGTGCCAGTAGTATTCTGATGACAGGGACCACTGAAGCTTTCTTT. Full variable domain (outside the CDR3, taken from reference TRBV19 and TRBJ1-1): DGGITQSPKYLFRKEGQNVTLSCEQNLNHDAMYWYRQDPGQGLRLIYYSQIVNDFQKGDIAEGYSVSREKKESFPLTVTSAQKNPTAFYLCASSILMTGTTEAFFGQGTRLTVV.

This rearrangement joins TRBV18 to TRBJ2-1; 10 bases line up with TRBD2. CDR1 is KGHSH and CDR2 is LQKENI in the germline V gene. J was trimmed by 3 bases and V by 4 bases; bases with no gene match: 6. The CDR3 sequence is 16 residues long. The CDR3 DNA is TGTGCCAGCTCACGTTTAGCGGGAGGTCTCTACAATGAGCAGTTCTTC. This sequence encodes CASSRLAGGLYNEQFF. Using reference TRBV18 and TRBJ2-1 for the parts outside the CDR3, the full variable domain is NAGVMQNPRHLVRRRGQEARLRCSPMKGHSHVYWYRQLPEEGLKFMVYLQKENIIDESGMPKERFSAEFPKEGPSILRIQQVVRGDSAAYFCASSRLAGGLYNEQFFGPGTRLTVL.

The V call is TRBV6-1, the J call TRBJ2-1; 10 bases agree with TRBD2. V lost 3 bases, J lost 9 bases, and 17 bases stayed unmatched. The CDR3 spans 18 residues. Germline V gene lookup returns CDR1 MNHNS and CDR2 SASEGT. The CDR3 is CASSEPERTSGKASEQFF. CDR3 sequence (DNA): TGTGCCAGCAGTGAGCCCGAACGGACTAGCGGCAAGGCGTCTGAGCAGTTCTTC.

This rearrangement joins TRBV19 to TRBJ2-3; TRBD2 matches 12 bases. V shed 9 bases and J 4 bases; nucleotides not matched to a gene: 8. The CDR3 consists of 15 residues. The germline CDR1 and CDR2 sequences are LNHDA and SQIVND (reference sequence). This CDR3 is CASQPTSGSSDTQYF. CDR3 DNA: TGTGCCAGCCAGCCGACTAGCGGGAGTTCAGATACGCAGTATTTT.

The rearrangement joins TRBV29-1 to TRBJ2-3, with TRBD2 matching 8 bases. After removal of 7 bases from V and 1 base from J, the junction contained 7 bases not matched to a gene. Germline V gives CDR1 SQVTM, CDR2 ANQGSEA. This CDR3 is 14 amino acids long. CDR3 bases: TGCAGCGCCGAGACTAGCGCGGGCACAGATACGCAGTATTTT. Its protein product is CSAETSAGTDTQYF.

This chain joins TRBV6-5 and TRBJ1-3; D might be TRBD1 (5 bases). Germline CDR1 MNHEY, CDR2 SVGAGI. This CDR3 is built from 13 residues. The V and J ends lost 6 bases and 2 bases respectively, with 8 bases between them. The CDR3: CASRGDTGNTIYF. DNA for the CDR3: TGTGCCAGCAGGGGGGATACTGGAAACACCATATATTTT.